Below, 26 T cell receptor beta chains from the same sample are listed, as sequenced in a study of PD-1 blockade in classical Hodgkin lymphoma. The time point was: cycle 4 day 1 (C4D1), after less than 7 weeks of nivolumab. After autologous stem cell transplantation all patients relapsed, and prior brentuximab vedotin exposure differed between cohorts. The table came from immunoSEQ multiplex PCR; TCRdb's copy has only in-frame clones and leaves some out. The table has some 93,000 clones, around 80% seen once. Sequences were derived from peripheral blood mononuclear cells (PBMCs), sampled before the fourth cycle of nivolumab. Every receptor here comes from a human donor with classical Hodgkin lymphoma.

The chain has TRBV18 and TRBJ1-1; D remains unclear. CDR3 length equals 13 residues. V lost 3 bases and J 0 bases, leaving 5 bases between the germline ends. Germline-derived CDR1 and CDR2 are KGHSH and LQKENI. CDR3 loop: CASSPDLNTEAFF. The CDR3 DNA reads as TGTGCCAGCTCACCCGACCTGAACACTGAAGCTTTCTTT.

The chain carries TRBV2 and TRBJ1-4, with no clear D. Germline values: CDR1 SNHLY, CDR2 FYNNEI. V was pared by 2 bases and J by 8 bases, with 12 bases between. This CDR3 has 14 residues. CDR3 DNA sequence: TGTGCCAGCAGTGAACCCCCCCCGGGGGAAAAACTGTTTTTT. Its protein is CASSEPPPGEKLFF.

V and J are TRBV25-1 and TRBJ2-1; the D gene is possibly TRBD2 (6 bases). The CDR3 runs to 14 residues. Germline CDR1 MGHDK, CDR2 SYGVNS. Trimming removed 4 bases from V and 5 bases from J, with 12 bases in between. CDR3 sequence reads: CASSGGSGHNEQFF. DNA for the CDR3: TGTGCCAGCAGTGGGGGTAGCGGACACAATGAGCAGTTCTTC.

The chain uses TRBV7-9 and TRBJ2-1, with TRBD1 matching over 8 bases. J gave up 4 bases and V 8 bases, and 4 bases lay outside the gene matches. This CDR3 spans 13 amino acids. CDR1 SEHNR and CDR2 FQNEAQ come from the germline V gene (reference sequence). This CDR3 reads CASARTGYNEQFF. CDR3 coding DNA: TGTGCCAGCGCCCGGACAGGGTACAATGAGCAGTTCTTC.

V and J are TRBV6-7 and TRBJ1-1; TRBD1 agrees at 7 bases. TRBV6-7 is classed as an ORF, of uncertain function. The CDR3 runs 14 residues. V lost 8 bases and J lost 6; bases outside the gene matches: 12. The CDR3 loop is CASVKGGTDPEAFF. The CDR3 coding sequence is TGTGCCAGCGTAAAGGGGGGGACAGACCCTGAAGCTTTCTTT.

J is TRBJ2-7 and V is TRBV6-6; maybe TRBD1 (6 bases). The length of the CDR3 is 15 residues. The V gene's germline CDR1 is MNHNY and CDR2 SVGAGI (reference sequence). V lost 6 bases and J 2 bases, leaving 17 bases between the germline ends. The CDR3 sequence: CASSNTGIPPYEQYF. The CDR3 nucleotides read TGTGCCAGCAGCAATACAGGGATCCCCCCCTACGAGCAGTACTTC.

This clone was seen a few times. This chain links TRBV6-1 with TRBJ2-5; D unresolved. V shed 1 base and J shed 5 bases, with 14 bases lying between them. Germline CDR1 MNHNS, CDR2 SASEGT. The CDR3 length is 15 residues. The CDR3 sequence: CASSEGWQIQETQYF. In DNA, the CDR3 is TGTGCCAGCAGTGAAGGGTGGCAGATCCAGGAGACCCAGTACTTC.

In this sample, this clone turned up once. The J gene is TRBJ2-3, the V gene TRBV9, with 11 bases that match TRBD2. V gave up 4 bases and J gave up 2 bases; unmatched junction bases: 6. Germline CDR1 and CDR2: SGDLS and YYNGEE. The CDR3 runs to 16 residues. CDR3 sequence: CASSPGTSGLTDTQYF. CDR3 nucleotides: TGTGCCAGCAGCCCCGGGACTAGCGGCCTCACAGATACGCAGTATTTT. Combining the CDR3 with reference TRBV9 and TRBJ2-3 gives the whole variable domain DSGVTQTPKHLITATGQRVTLRCSPRSGDLSVYWYQQSLDQGLQFLIQYYNGEERAKGNILERFSAQQFPDLHSELNLSSLELGDSALYFCASSPGTSGLTDTQYFGPGTRLTVL.

This chain joins TRBV10-2 and TRBJ1-1, with D unclear. V was shortened by 9 bases and J by 0 bases, with 14 bases between the two germline ends. Germline loops: CDR1 WSHSY, CDR2 SAAADI. The CDR3 has 14 residues. CDR3 nucleotide sequence: TGCGCCAGTAGCCCGAAGGTACTGAACACTGAAGCTTTCTTT. Its translation is CASSPKVLNTEAFF.

This clone has a single count. CDR3 loop: CASSAEWGTQYF. In nucleotides, the CDR3 is TGTGCCAGCAGCGCCGAGTGGGGGACCCAGTACTTC. The V call is TRBV11-1, the J call TRBJ2-5; D gene uncertain. Looked up from germline, CDR1 is SGHAT and CDR2 is FQDESV (reference sequence). V gave up 5 bases and J gave up 7 bases, with 11 bases separating them. The CDR3 is 12 residues long.

This clone was seen a few times. The rearrangement uses TRBV19 and TRBJ2-7, with D possibly called TRBD1 or TRBD2 (5 bases each). V was cut by 6 bases and J by 6 bases, with 21 bases left in between. This CDR3 region has 15 residues. Germline CDR1 is LNHDA and CDR2 is SQIVND (reference sequence). The CDR3 coding sequence is TGTGCCAGTAGGAAAAGCCAGGATTCGGGGCGCGAGCAGTACTTC. Translating gives CASRKSQDSGREQYF.

The chain couples TRBV10-3 to TRBJ2-3, with 12 bases that match TRBD2. The V gene end was trimmed by 6 bases and the J gene end by 1 base; junction bases not matched to a gene: 2. CDR1 and CDR2 (germline): ENHRY, SYGVKD. This CDR3 comprises 15 residues. CDR3 DNA sequence: TGTGCCATCAGCCCTAGCGGGGGGGGCACAGATACGCAGTATTTT. Protein sequence: CAISPSGGGTDTQYF.

This clone was observed a few times. The CDR3 DNA reads as TGTGCCAGCAGCCCCATAGCGCACTCCTACGAGCAGTACTTC. This sequence encodes CASSPIAHSYEQYF. The chain recombines TRBV7-3 with TRBJ2-7, with D perhaps matching TRBD2 (5 bases). Germline CDR1 and CDR2: SGHTA and FQGTGA. V shed 5 bases and J shed 0 bases, with 11 bases lying between them. The CDR3 covers 14 residues.

V and J are TRBV19 and TRBJ1-2; 8 bases are a match to TRBD1. This CDR3 has 13 amino acids. Trimming took 4 bases from V and 8 from J; bases not matched to a gene: 6. Germline-derived CDR1 and CDR2 are LNHDA and SQIVND (reference sequence). As DNA, the CDR3 is TGTGCCAGTAGTAACACAGGGGGAGGCGGCTACACCTTC. It is translated as CASSNTGGGGYTF.

The chain couples TRBV29-1 to TRBJ2-7; 7 bases fit TRBD2. Germline V gene lookup returns CDR1 SQVTM and CDR2 ANQGSEA. There are 13 residues in the CDR3. The V gene end was trimmed by 5 bases and the J gene end by 0 bases; junction bases not matched to a gene: 4. The CDR3: CSVKSGTSYEQYF. The CDR3 region has the DNA TGCAGCGTTAAGAGCGGGACCTCCTACGAGCAGTACTTC.

The V gene is TRBV5-4, the J gene TRBJ1-4; 7 bases fit TRBD1. The CDR3 runs to 15 residues. The germline V gene has CDR1 SGHNT and CDR2 YYREEE (reference sequence). With V trimmed by 2 bases and J by 8 bases, 9 bases remained unmatched. CDR3 region: CASSFSRGRTEKLFF. The DNA for the CDR3 is TGTGCCAGCAGCTTCTCGAGGGGGCGGACAGAAAAACTGTTTTTT.

The rearrangement joins TRBV7-2 to TRBJ1-5; D possibly corresponds to TRBD1 (6 bases). This CDR3 spans 13 amino acids. Trimming took 5 bases from V and 7 from J, leaving 12 bases between them. CDR1 and CDR2 from the germline V gene are SGHTA and FQGNSA. DNA of the CDR3: TGTGCCAGCAGCATCAAGGGGGGGCAGCCCCAGCATTTT. The encoded protein is CASSIKGGQPQHF.

This clone was picked up a small number of times. This chain joins TRBV6-5 and TRBJ2-7; 13 positions match TRBD2. The CDR3 sequence is 15 residues long. CDR1 is MNHEY, CDR2 SVGAGI, per germline. The junction had 4 bases not matched to a gene; V was cut back by 6 bases and J by 2 bases. The chain's CDR3 is CASSRLAGGTYEQYF. DNA for the CDR3: TGTGCCAGCAGCCGACTAGCGGGAGGAACCTACGAGCAGTACTTC.

This chain connects TRBV30 to TRBJ2-7; D gene ambiguous. Germline assignment: CDR1 GTSNPN and CDR2 SVGIG (reference sequence). Trimming took 0 bases from V and 3 from J, leaving 9 bases between them. The CDR3 has 13 amino acids. DNA of the CDR3: TGTGCCTGGAGTGTCGGACCCAGCTACGAGCAGTACTTC. Protein: CAWSVGPSYEQYF. The whole variable domain, filled in from reference TRBV30 and TRBJ2-7, reads SQTIHQWPATLVQPVGSPLSLECTVEGTSNPNLYWYRQAAGRGLQLLFYSVGIGQISSEVPQNLSASRPQDRQFILSSKKLLLSDSGFYLCAWSVGPSYEQYFGPGTRLTVT.

In DNA form, the CDR3 reads TGTGCCAGCAGCCGGACACTCTATAATTCACCCCTCCACTTT. This codes for CASSRTLYNSPLHF. V and J are TRBV6-5 and TRBJ1-6, with a possible D match to TRBD1 (5 bases). In germline, CDR1 is MNHEY, CDR2 SVGAGI. The CDR3 is made up of 14 amino acids. V was trimmed by 6 bases and J by 3 bases, leaving 9 bases between them.

This chain uses TRBV27 with TRBJ2-3, with TRBD1 identical over 9 bases. The CDR3 runs 15 residues. The J segment lost 5 bases and the V segment lost 5 bases, leaving 8 bases of the junction unmatched. Looked up from germline, CDR1 is MNHEY and CDR2 is SMNVEV (reference sequence). CDR3 protein: CASSPGTGSRDTQYF. DNA of the CDR3: TGTGCCAGCAGTCCCGGGACAGGGTCGAGAGATACGCAGTATTTT.

The chain has TRBV28 and TRBJ2-7; TRBD1 matches at 10 bases. CDR1 and CDR2 (germline): MDHEN, SYDVKM. The trim removed 8 bases at V and 11 bases at J, leaving 9 bases unmatched. The CDR3 runs to 12 residues. The CDR3 sequence is CASASATGGEYF. The CDR3 DNA is TGTGCCAGCGCCTCGGCGACAGGGGGCGAGTACTTC.

The chain couples TRBV5-4 to TRBJ2-7; 7 bases are shared with TRBD2. CDR3 length: 15 amino acids. Germline CDR1 and CDR2: SGHNT and YYREEE (reference sequence). Trimming removed 4 bases from V and 5 bases from J; junction bases left unmatched: 12. The chain's CDR3 is CASSTRLALMDEQYF. As DNA, the CDR3 is TGTGCCAGCAGCACCAGACTAGCTTTGATGGACGAGCAGTACTTC.

This sequence joins TRBV14 and TRBJ2-3; D is perhaps TRBD1 (6 bases). CDR1 and CDR2 from the germline V gene are SGHDN and FVKESK. Trimming pared 0 bases from V and 6 bases from J, leaving 13 bases between. This CDR3 contains 15 residues. In DNA form, the CDR3 reads TGTGCCAGCAGCCAAGACAGGGGTGTCGCTGATACGCAGTATTTT. As protein: CASSQDRGVADTQYF.

This clone appeared a few times. This chain joins TRBV7-8 and TRBJ2-1; D is unclear. The CDR3 is made up of 11 amino acids. Germline loops: CDR1 SGHVS, CDR2 FQNEAQ. The V gene lost 1 base and the J gene lost 16 bases, with 11 bases spanning the gap. CDR3 DNA sequence: TGTGCCAGCAGCTTAGAGGGTGAGGCCTTCTTC. Translated: CASSLEGEAFF.

This chain uses TRBV9 with TRBJ2-7; 9 bases line up with TRBD2. V trimming: 4 bases; J trimming: 2 bases; junction bases outside the gene matches: 7. Germline V gives CDR1 SGDLS, CDR2 YYNGEE. The CDR3 totals 15 residues. The CDR3 protein is CASSPMGGGAYEQYF. The CDR3 coding sequence is TGTGCCAGCAGCCCCATGGGCGGGGGGGCCTACGAGCAGTACTTC.